This entry concerns a single T cell receptor beta chain. The antigen is undetermined. Repertoires were generated with immunoSEQ multiplex PCR, while TCRdb's copy carries only in-frame clones and drops some. The table shows 100,000 to 150,000 clones, with approximately 92% occurring only once. The data were obtained in a study of OX40 agonist ivuxolimab in advanced cancers. At the level of the study: The dose-escalation cohort had hepatocellular carcinoma, melanoma, renal cell or head and neck cancer. Two patients with cutaneous melanoma and one with hepatocellular carcinoma, three in total, showed partial responses. Points from the study as a whole: Both blood CD4+ and CD8+ T cells showed clonal growth by week 6 at 0.1 to 3.0 mg/kg. Clonal expansion among partial responders at 0.1-3.0 mg/kg ranked near the lowest.

Sequencing was performed on CD4+ or CD8+ T cells sorted from blood, taken in a trial of the OX40 agonist ivuxolimab. This TCR was sampled from an adult with an advanced solid tumor such as melanoma, head and neck, liver or kidney cancer.

This CDR3 reads CASSLAQEGQPQFF. CDR3 nucleotide sequence: TGTGCCAGCAGCTTAGCCCAGGAAGGGCAGCCTCAGTTCTTC. The chain is built from TRBV7-3 and TRBJ2-1, with D hard to call. Germline CDR1 is SGHTA and CDR2 is FQGTGA. This CDR3 contains 14 residues. Trimming pared 2 bases from V and 13 bases from J, leaving 18 bases between.